Sequencing of this T cell receptor beta chain was carried out in a study of blood T cell repertoires in COVID-19. Study-level information: From the United States, Italy and Spain came samples of acute and convalescent COVID-19. PBMCs, B-cell-depleted T cells, or T cells provided the cDNA or gDNA that made up the material.

This clone was seen only once. The germline gives CDR1 MNHEY, CDR2 SMNVEV (reference sequence). V was shortened by 6 bases and J by 7 bases, with 16 bases between the two germline ends. The CDR3 is made up of 14 amino acids. Patients of the Seattle cohort, enrolled during active infection, were followed longitudinally. Per the study methods: Cell counts per sample came from amplifying reference gene primers. The method was immunoSEQ multiplex PCR; TCRdb's version includes in-frame clones alone and lacks a portion of them. V and J calls and clone size are as listed in that table; D and trimming were resolved from the DNA. Of 250,000 to 350,000 clones listed, approximately 85% are singletons.

This receptor was taken from a human donor with COVID-19, enrolled during active disease. The donor label of this sample is uncertain. The chain couples TRBV27 to TRBJ1-5; D is unresolved. Sequenced material: peripheral blood. In nucleotides, the CDR3 is TGTGCCAGCAGATCGGGAGGGCTCGTCCAGCCCCAGCATTTT. It translates to CASRSGGLVQPQHF.